These T cell receptor beta chains were read from a single sample in a study of CD8+ T cells in alopecia areata. Clones were read by immunoSEQ multiplex PCR, and TCRdb kept only the in-frame ones, dropping some. The sample consists of fewer than 250,000 clones, 35% to 40% of them appearing once. The sample was CD4+ T cells sorted from blood, taken at approximately week 30, from a patient treated with tofacitinib. These receptors all come from a human donor with alopecia areata. CDR3s leave out the opening cysteine and the closing phenylalanine or tryptophan.

V gene: TRBV2; J gene: TRBJ2-1; CDR3 protein: ASRGLADSNEQF
V gene: TRBV11-3; J gene: TRBJ2-7; CDR3 protein: ASSLNPGGEQY
V gene: TRBV7-9; J gene: TRBJ2-3; CDR3 protein: ASSYGTGVMVADTQY
V gene: TRBV10-3; J gene: TRBJ2-1; CDR3 protein: AISDRLNEQF
V gene: TRBV9; J gene: TRBJ1-2; CDR3 protein: ASSAGRQRYGYT
V gene: TRBV7-9; J gene: TRBJ1-2; CDR3 protein: ASSLALTGDYGYT
V gene: TRBV11-2; J gene: TRBJ1-2; CDR3 protein: ASRPLGTQGGYT
V gene: TRBV5-1; J gene: TRBJ2-5; CDR3 protein: ASSRTSMEETQY
V gene: TRBV29-1; J gene: TRBJ1-1; CDR3 protein: SVVGVMNTEAF
V gene: TRBV27; J gene: TRBJ1-1; CDR3 protein: ASSSPSRGRNTEAF
V gene: TRBV28; J gene: TRBJ2-1; CDR3 protein: ASSQLNEQF